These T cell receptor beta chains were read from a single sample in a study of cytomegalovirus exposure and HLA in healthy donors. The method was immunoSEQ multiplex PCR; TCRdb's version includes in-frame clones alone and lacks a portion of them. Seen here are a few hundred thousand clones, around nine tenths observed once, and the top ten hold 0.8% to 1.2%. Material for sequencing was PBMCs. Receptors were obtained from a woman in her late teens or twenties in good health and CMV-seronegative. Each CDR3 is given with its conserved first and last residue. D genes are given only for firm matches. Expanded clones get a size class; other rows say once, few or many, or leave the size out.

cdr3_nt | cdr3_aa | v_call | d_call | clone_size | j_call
TGTGCCAGCAGTGAAGAAAGCGGGAACACCGGGGAGCTGTTTTTT | CASSEESGNTGELFF | TRBV2 | NA | NA | TRBJ2-2
TGTGCCAGCAGCTTTGACGGACTCTATAATTCACCCCTCCACTTT | CASSFDGLYNSPLHF | TRBV7-9 | NA | NA | TRBJ1-6
TGCGCCAGCAGGGACAGCCTGAACACTGAAGCTTTCTTT | CASRDSLNTEAFF | TRBV5-1 | NA | NA | TRBJ1-1
TGTGCCTGGAGTCGGGGGGGACAGGGGGCTTCTGGAAACACCATATATTTT | CAWSRGGQGASGNTIYF | TRBV30 | TRBD1 | NA | TRBJ1-3
TGTGCCAGCAGCTTAGTGGGGGGACAGGGACCCTACGAGCAGTACTTC | CASSLVGGQGPYEQYF | TRBV7-6 | TRBD1 | NA | TRBJ2-7
TGCAGTGCTGGGACAGGAGGCTACACCTTC | CSAGTGGYTF | TRBV20-1 | TRBD1 | NA | TRBJ1-2
TGTGCCAGCAGCTTAGCAGCTGTCTTGGCCTACAATGAGCAGTTCTTC | CASSLAAVLAYNEQFF | TRBV7-6 | NA | NA | TRBJ2-1
TGTGCCAGTAGTATAGACTGGCCGGGGTGGGACACTGAAGCTTTCTTT | CASSIDWPGWDTEAFF | TRBV19 | NA | NA | TRBJ1-1
TGTGCCAGCAGAACCGACAGGGGGAGCGGCTACACCTTC | CASRTDRGSGYTF | TRBV6-5 | TRBD1 | NA | TRBJ1-2
TGTGCCAGCAGCTACTTAGCGGGAGAGGGTGATACGCAGTATTTT | CASSYLAGEGDTQYF | TRBV7-8 | TRBD2 | NA | TRBJ2-3
TGTGCCAGCAATACCGGGACTCGGAGCACCGGGGAGCTGTTTTTT | CASNTGTRSTGELFF | TRBV28 | NA | NA | TRBJ2-2
TGCGCCAGCAGCTTCTACCCCACTCGGGGACTAGCGGGTCGTGAGCAGTTCTTC | CASSFYPTRGLAGREQFF | TRBV5-1 | TRBD2 | NA | TRBJ2-1
TGTGCCAGTAGTATCGTTTCGGGAGGCGGGAGACGCGAGCAGTACTTC | CASSIVSGGGRREQYF | TRBV19 | TRBD2 | once | TRBJ2-7
TGTGCCAGCAGTTTTAGGGGGCCTCGCTCCTACGAGCAGTACTTC | CASSFRGPRSYEQYF | TRBV28 | TRBD1 | NA | TRBJ2-7
TGCGCCAGCAGCTCCCGGACAGGGTTAGGGTATGGCTACACCTTC | CASSSRTGLGYGYTF | TRBV4-1 | TRBD1 | NA | TRBJ1-2
TGTGCCAGCAGTCTCGAATCGACTAGCGGGTACAATGAGCAGTTCTTC | CASSLESTSGYNEQFF | TRBV27 | TRBD2 | NA | TRBJ2-1
TGTGCCACCAGCAGCCCCGGGACTAGCGGACGCTCCTACAATGAGCAGTTCTTC | CATSSPGTSGRSYNEQFF | TRBV15 | TRBD2 | NA | TRBJ2-1
TGTGCCAGCAGCGTAGATGGGTGGGAGACCGGGGAGCTGTTTTTT | CASSVDGWETGELFF | TRBV9 | NA | NA | TRBJ2-2
TGCGCCAGCAGCCCCGGGACAAAGGAGACACCCCTCCACTTT | CASSPGTKETPLHF | TRBV5-1 | NA | NA | TRBJ1-6
TGTGCCAGCAGCCAAGCGGGAAACAGGGGGAATCAGCCCCAGCATTTT | CASSQAGNRGNQPQHF | TRBV4-2 | TRBD1 | NA | TRBJ1-5
TGTGCCAGCAGCTTGGGCGGGAGTAGGTACAATGAGCAGTTCTTC | CASSLGGSRYNEQFF | TRBV7-9 | TRBD2 | NA | TRBJ2-1
TGCGCCAGCAGTTGGGCGAGAGGGCCCTCCTACGAGCAGTACTTC | CASSWARGPSYEQYF | TRBV5-1 | NA | once | TRBJ2-7
TGTGCCAGCAGTTTAAGGGGGAGAACTTACAATGAGCAGTTCTTC | CASSLRGRTYNEQFF | TRBV27 | NA | NA | TRBJ2-1
TGTGCCAGCAGCCCAGTAGCGGGAAGGGGAGGCGAGCAGTACTTC | CASSPVAGRGGEQYF | TRBV7-2 | TRBD2 | NA | TRBJ2-7
TGTGCCAGCAGTACCCGGACTAGCGGGAAGTCTGGGGAGCTGTTTTTT | CASSTRTSGKSGELFF | TRBV2 | TRBD2 | NA | TRBJ2-2
TGTGCCAGCAGAGCCGAGGGACAGGGCCTTAGGGAGCAGTACTTC | CASRAEGQGLREQYF | TRBV6-5 | TRBD1 | NA | TRBJ2-7
TGTGCCTGGAGTGATACTTTACAGGGGAATGGAAACACCATATATTTT | CAWSDTLQGNGNTIYF | TRBV30 | TRBD1 | NA | TRBJ1-3
TGTGCCAGCAGCAAGGGGACAGGGGATGGCTACGAGCAGTACTTC | CASSKGTGDGYEQYF | TRBV7-9 | TRBD1 | NA | TRBJ2-7
TGTGCCAGCAGTGACTCCGTCTCCGGGGAGCTGTTTTTT | CASSDSVSGELFF | TRBV6-4 | NA | NA | TRBJ2-2
TGTGCCAGCAGCCGGGACAGGGACTATGGCTACACCTTC | CASSRDRDYGYTF | TRBV6-5 | TRBD1 | NA | TRBJ1-2
TGTGCCAGTAGTATATACGGGGACAGCTATAATTCACCCCTCCACTTT | CASSIYGDSYNSPLHF | TRBV19 | TRBD1 | NA | TRBJ1-6
TGTGCCAGCAGTTTACGGACTAGCACAGATACGCAGTATTTT | CASSLRTSTDTQYF | TRBV27 | NA | NA | TRBJ2-3
TGTGCCAGCAGAGGTTCGGGGGACACCCAGTACTTC | CASRGSGDTQYF | TRBV7-6 | NA | NA | TRBJ2-5
TGTGCCAGCATGAACAGGGGGCGGGTGAACGAGCAGTACTTC | CASMNRGRVNEQYF | TRBV2 | TRBD1 | few | TRBJ2-7
TGCGCCAGCAGCTTGGGGGGCTACACAGATACGCAGTATTTT | CASSLGGYTDTQYF | TRBV5-1 | NA | NA | TRBJ2-3
TGCGCCAGCAGCTTAGCATCCTACGAGCAGTACTTC | CASSLASYEQYF | TRBV5-1 | NA | NA | TRBJ2-7
TGTGCTAGCAGCGAAATCACCGGGGCTGGAAACACCATATATTTT | CASSEITGAGNTIYF | TRBV7-7 | NA | once | TRBJ1-3
TGTGCCAGTAGTCCCCCGGGACAGGGGGGATATAGCAATCAGCCCCAGCATTTT | CASSPPGQGGYSNQPQHF | TRBV19 | TRBD1 | NA | TRBJ1-5
TGTGCCAGCAGCTTAGGGACTACCAGCTCCTACGAGCAGTACTTC | CASSLGTTSSYEQYF | TRBV7-8 | NA | NA | TRBJ2-7
TGTGCCAGCAGAGCACAGGGCAATGAGCAGTTCTTC | CASRAQGNEQFF | TRBV2 | NA | NA | TRBJ2-1
TGTGCCAGCAGTTACCGACAGGGAGGCGGCTACACCTTC | CASSYRQGGGYTF | TRBV6-5 | TRBD1 | once | TRBJ1-2
TGTGCCAGCAGTGCCGTTCCGGCCGGGGAGCTGTTTTTT | CASSAVPAGELFF | TRBV6-4 | NA | NA | TRBJ2-2
TGTGCCAGCAGTTACACAACAGGGATTGGGAATGGCTACACCTTC | CASSYTTGIGNGYTF | TRBV6-5 | NA | few | TRBJ1-2
TGTGCCACCAGCGGACGGCAAGCGGGCCCATACGAGCAGTACTTC | CATSGRQAGPYEQYF | TRBV15 | NA | NA | TRBJ2-7
TGTGCCAGCAGTTTACGAACTACAAACACCGGGGAGCTGTTTTTT | CASSLRTTNTGELFF | TRBV28 | NA | NA | TRBJ2-2
TGTGCCAGCAGCGTAAACGGACTAGCGGGTAACAATGAGCAGTTCTTC | CASSVNGLAGNNEQFF | TRBV9 | TRBD2 | NA | TRBJ2-1
TGTGCCTTGCTCGACAGGGGTTTTGGTGAAGCTTTCTTT | CALLDRGFGEAFF | TRBV30 | TRBD1 | NA | TRBJ1-1
TGTGCCAGCAGCCAAACTCAGGGGACAGGAACGTCTGGAAACACCATATATTTT | CASSQTQGTGTSGNTIYF | TRBV7-8 | TRBD1 | NA | TRBJ1-3
TGTGCCACCACTCCCCTTCGACAGGCCTCCTACGAGCAGTACTTC | CATTPLRQASYEQYF | TRBV14 | NA | NA | TRBJ2-7
TGTGCCAGCAGTTTAAGGGGAAGCTATGGCTACACCTTC | CASSLRGSYGYTF | TRBV27 | NA | NA | TRBJ1-2
TGTGCTAGTGGTTTCGGGACTGCTACCGAGCAGTACTTC | CASGFGTATEQYF | TRBV12-5 | NA | NA | TRBJ2-7
TGTGCCAGCAATCCTACAGGGGCAGGGACGTACAATGAGCAGTTCTTC | CASNPTGAGTYNEQFF | TRBV28 | TRBD1 | NA | TRBJ2-1
TGTGCCAGCAGCTTATCAGGACAGGTCCAAGAGACCCAGTACTTC | CASSLSGQVQETQYF | TRBV11-2 | TRBD1 | NA | TRBJ2-5
TGTGCCAGCAGCGCACGACTAGGAACAGATACGCAGTATTTT | CASSARLGTDTQYF | TRBV9 | NA | NA | TRBJ2-3
TGTGCCAGCACTTTGTCGCGGGATCGCTACACCTTC | CASTLSRDRYTF | TRBV6-6 | NA | NA | TRBJ1-2
TGTGCCAGCAGCTTAGTCGAGGGCTTGCGGGCGATGTTCTTC | CASSLVEGLRAMFF | TRBV7-9 | NA | NA | TRBJ2-1
TGTGCCAGCAAAGAACTAGCGGGTTCTAGCACAGATACGCAGTATTTT | CASKELAGSSTDTQYF | TRBV2 | TRBD2 | NA | TRBJ2-3
TGTGCCAGCAGCACGATACTAGCAAACACCGGGGAGCTGTTTTTT | CASSTILANTGELFF | TRBV9 | NA | NA | TRBJ2-2
TGTGCCAGCAGTTTGTTCGGACAGGTCGACGAGCAGTACTTC | CASSLFGQVDEQYF | TRBV27 | TRBD1 | NA | TRBJ2-7
TGTGCCAGCAGCCGACAGGAGGCCTACGAGCAGTACTTC | CASSRQEAYEQYF | TRBV11-3 | NA | NA | TRBJ2-7